This T cell receptor (beta chain) derives from a study of cytomegalovirus exposure and HLA in healthy donors. V was pared by 2 bases and J by 6 bases, with 0 bases of the junction left unmatched. Germline CDR1 is SGHVS and CDR2 is FNYEAQ. This CDR3 is 13 amino acids long. As regards this clone: Its specificity is not known.

Overall study findings and caveats: First-cohort TCR clusters were later found to tend to co-occur in the 120 validation repertoires. Cytomegalovirus-associated TCR beta chains were listed, numbering approximately 150.

Some clones are missing from TCRdb's copy, which holds only in-frame ones; the method was immunoSEQ multiplex PCR. The sample shows some 65,000 clones, roughly 96% of them seen only once. The chain recombines TRBV7-6 with TRBJ2-2, with 7 nucleotides matching TRBD1. The material sequenced was PBMCs. The sequence was collected from a man between 18 and 35 years old in good health and CMV-seronegative. CDR3 nucleotide sequence: TGTGCCAGCAGCTTACAGGGGGCCGGGGAGCTGTTTTTT. Translating it yields CASSLQGAGELFF.